This TCR beta chain comes out of a study of T cells in localized non-small cell lung cancer. Trimming at V came to 2 bases and at J to 6 bases, leaving 5 bases not matched to a gene. There are 13 residues in the CDR3. Germline CDR1 and CDR2: SGDLS and YYNGEE. With regard to this clone: Its specificity is not known.

The method was immunoSEQ multiplex PCR; TCRdb's version includes in-frame clones alone and lacks a portion of them. There are some 33,000 clones in the sample; 80% occur only once, and about 15% lies in the top ten. Study results and caveats: Sequencing was limited to one tumor region, leaving the possibility of heterogeneity open.

Material: peripheral blood, obtained before any cancer treatment. The rearrangement joins TRBV9 to TRBJ2-7, with 7 bases identical to TRBD1. This clonotype originated in a male donor aged 60 or over with stage III squamous cell lung carcinoma. CDR3 in DNA: TGTGCCAGCAGCGTCACAGGGGAGAGCGAGCAGTACTTC. Translation: CASSVTGESEQYF.